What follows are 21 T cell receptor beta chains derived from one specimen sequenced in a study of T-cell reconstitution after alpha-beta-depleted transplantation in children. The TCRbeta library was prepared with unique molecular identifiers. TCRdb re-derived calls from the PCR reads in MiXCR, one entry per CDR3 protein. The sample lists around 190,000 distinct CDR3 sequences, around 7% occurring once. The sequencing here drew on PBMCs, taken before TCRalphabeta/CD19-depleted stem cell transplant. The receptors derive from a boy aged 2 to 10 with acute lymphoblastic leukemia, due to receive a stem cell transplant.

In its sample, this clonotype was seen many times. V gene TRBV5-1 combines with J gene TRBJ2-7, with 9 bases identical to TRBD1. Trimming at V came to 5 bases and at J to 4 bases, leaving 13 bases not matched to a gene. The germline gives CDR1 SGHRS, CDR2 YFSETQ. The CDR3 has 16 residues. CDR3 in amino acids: CASRNPGTGIVYEQYF. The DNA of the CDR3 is TGCGCCAGCAGAAATCCCGGGACAGGGATTGTATACGAGCAGTACTTC.

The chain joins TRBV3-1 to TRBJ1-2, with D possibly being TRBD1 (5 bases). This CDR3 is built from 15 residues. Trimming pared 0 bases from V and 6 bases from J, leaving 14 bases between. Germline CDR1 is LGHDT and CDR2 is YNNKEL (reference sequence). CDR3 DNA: TGTGCCAGCAGCCAAGATGTTTCAGGGTCCCATGGCTACACCTTC. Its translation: CASSQDVSGSHGYTF.

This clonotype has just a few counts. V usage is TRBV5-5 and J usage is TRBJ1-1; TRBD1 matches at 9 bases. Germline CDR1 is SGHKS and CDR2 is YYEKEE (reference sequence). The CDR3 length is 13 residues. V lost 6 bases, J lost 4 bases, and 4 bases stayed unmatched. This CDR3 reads CASTLGQGTEAFF. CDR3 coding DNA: TGTGCCAGCACTCTGGGACAGGGCACTGAAGCTTTCTTT.

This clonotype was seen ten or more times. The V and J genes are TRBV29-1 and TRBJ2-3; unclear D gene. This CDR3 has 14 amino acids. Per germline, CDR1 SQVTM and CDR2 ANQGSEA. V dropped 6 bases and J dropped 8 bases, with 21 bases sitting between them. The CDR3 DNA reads TGCAGCGTCATTCTAGGTGATTCGGTTGGTACGCAGTATTTT. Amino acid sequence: CSVILGDSVGTQYF.

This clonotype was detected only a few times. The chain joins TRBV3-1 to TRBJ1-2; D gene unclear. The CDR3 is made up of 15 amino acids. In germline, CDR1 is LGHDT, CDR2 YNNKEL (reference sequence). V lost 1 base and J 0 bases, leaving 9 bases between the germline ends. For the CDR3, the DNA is TGTGCCAGCAGCCAAGCGGCCGGGACTAACTATGGCTACACCTTC. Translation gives CASSQAAGTNYGYTF.

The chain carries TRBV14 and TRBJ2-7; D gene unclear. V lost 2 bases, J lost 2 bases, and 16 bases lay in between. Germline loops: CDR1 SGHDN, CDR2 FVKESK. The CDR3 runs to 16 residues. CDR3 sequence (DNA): TGTGCCAGCAGCCAACCCGGAACCAGCAGTCCCTACGAGCAGTACTTC. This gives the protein CASSQPGTSSPYEQYF.

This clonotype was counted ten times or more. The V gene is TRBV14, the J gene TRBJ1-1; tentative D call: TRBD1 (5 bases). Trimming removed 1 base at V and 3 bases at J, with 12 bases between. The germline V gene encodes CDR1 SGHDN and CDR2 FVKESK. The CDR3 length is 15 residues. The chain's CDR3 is CASSQAWGRDTEAFF. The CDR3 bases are TGTGCCAGCAGCCAAGCCTGGGGCAGAGACACTGAAGCTTTCTTT.

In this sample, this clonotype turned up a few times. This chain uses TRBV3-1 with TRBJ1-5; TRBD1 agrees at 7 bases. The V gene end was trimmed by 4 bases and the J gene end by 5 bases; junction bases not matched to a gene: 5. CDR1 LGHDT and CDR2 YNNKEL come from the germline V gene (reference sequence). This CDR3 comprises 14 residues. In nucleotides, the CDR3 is TGTGCCAGCAGCCTAGGGACAGCTCATCAGCCCCAGCATTTT. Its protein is CASSLGTAHQPQHF.

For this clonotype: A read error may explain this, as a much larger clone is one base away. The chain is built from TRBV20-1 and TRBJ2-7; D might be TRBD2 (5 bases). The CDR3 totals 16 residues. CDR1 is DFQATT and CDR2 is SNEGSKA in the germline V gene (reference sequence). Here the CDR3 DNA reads TGCAGTGCTAGGGCAAGGTCCCCGGACTTCGACTACGAGCAGTGCTTC. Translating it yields CSARARSPDFDYEQCF.

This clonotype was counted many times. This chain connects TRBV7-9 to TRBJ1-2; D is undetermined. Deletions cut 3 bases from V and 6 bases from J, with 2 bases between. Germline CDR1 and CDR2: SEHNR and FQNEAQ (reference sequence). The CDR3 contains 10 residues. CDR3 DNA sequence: TGTGCCAGCAGCTTTGATGGCTACACCTTC. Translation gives CASSFDGYTF.

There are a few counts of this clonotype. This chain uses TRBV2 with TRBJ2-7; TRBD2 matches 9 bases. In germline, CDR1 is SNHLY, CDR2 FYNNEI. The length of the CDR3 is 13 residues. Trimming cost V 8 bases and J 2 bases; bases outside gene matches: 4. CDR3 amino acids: CASRLAETYEQYF. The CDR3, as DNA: TGTGCCAGCCGACTAGCGGAAACCTACGAGCAGTACTTC.

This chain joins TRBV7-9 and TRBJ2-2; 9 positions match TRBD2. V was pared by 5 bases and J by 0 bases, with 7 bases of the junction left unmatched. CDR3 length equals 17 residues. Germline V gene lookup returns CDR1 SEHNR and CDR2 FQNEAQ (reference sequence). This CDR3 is CASSIPLAGANTGELFF. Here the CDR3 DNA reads TGTGCCAGCAGCATACCATTAGCGGGAGCGAACACCGGGGAGCTGTTTTTT.

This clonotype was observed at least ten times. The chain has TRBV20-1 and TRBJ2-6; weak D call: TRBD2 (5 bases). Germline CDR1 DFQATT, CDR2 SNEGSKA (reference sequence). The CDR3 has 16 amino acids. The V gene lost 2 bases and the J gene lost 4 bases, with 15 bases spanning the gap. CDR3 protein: CSARFRGLGGANVLTF. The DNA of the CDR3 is TGCAGTGCTAGATTTCGTGGACTCGGCGGGGCCAACGTCCTGACTTTC.

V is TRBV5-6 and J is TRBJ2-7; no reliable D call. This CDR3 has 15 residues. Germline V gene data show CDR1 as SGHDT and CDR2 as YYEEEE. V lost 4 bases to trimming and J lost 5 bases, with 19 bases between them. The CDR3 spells CASSADRMRLHEQYF. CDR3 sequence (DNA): TGTGCCAGCAGCGCCGATCGAATGAGGCTCCACGAGCAGTACTTC.

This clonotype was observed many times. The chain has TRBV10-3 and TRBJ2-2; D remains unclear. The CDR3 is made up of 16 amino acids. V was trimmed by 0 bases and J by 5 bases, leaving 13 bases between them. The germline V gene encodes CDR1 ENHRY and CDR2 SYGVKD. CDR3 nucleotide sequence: TGTGCCATCAGTGAGTCCGTGTCCGGAATTACCGGGGAGCTGTTTTTT. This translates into CAISESVSGITGELFF.

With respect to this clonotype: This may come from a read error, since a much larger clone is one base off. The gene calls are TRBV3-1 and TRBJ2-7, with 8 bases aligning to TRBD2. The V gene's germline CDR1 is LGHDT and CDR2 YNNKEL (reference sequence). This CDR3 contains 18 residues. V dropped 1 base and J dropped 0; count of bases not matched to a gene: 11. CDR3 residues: CASSQADSGKSFSYEQYF. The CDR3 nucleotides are TGTGCCAGCAGCCAAGCGGATAGCGGGAAAAGTTTCTCCTACGAGCAGTACTTC.

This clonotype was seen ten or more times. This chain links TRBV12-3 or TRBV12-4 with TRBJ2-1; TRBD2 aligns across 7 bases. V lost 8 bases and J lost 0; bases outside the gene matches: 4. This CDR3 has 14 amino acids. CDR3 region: CASQAGNSYNEQFF. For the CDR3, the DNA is TGTGCCAGCCAAGCGGGGAACTCCTACAATGAGCAGTTCTTC.

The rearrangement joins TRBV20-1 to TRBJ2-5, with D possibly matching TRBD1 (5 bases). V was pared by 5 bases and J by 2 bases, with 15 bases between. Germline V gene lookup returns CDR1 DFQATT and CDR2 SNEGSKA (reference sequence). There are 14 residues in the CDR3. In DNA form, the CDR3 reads TGCAGTGCTCCCCCAGGGCGTAGTCAAGAGACCCAGTACTTC. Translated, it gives CSAPPGRSQETQYF.

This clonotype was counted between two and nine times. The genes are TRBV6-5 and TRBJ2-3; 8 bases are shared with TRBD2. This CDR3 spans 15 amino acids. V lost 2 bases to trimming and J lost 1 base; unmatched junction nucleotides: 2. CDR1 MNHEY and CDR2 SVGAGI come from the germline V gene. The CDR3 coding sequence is TGTGCCAGCAGTTACGGAGCGGGGGGCACAGATACGCAGTATTTT. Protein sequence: CASSYGAGGTDTQYF.

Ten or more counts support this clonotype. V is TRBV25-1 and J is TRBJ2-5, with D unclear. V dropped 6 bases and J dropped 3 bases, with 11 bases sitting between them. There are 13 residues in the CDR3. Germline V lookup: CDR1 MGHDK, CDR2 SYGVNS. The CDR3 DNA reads TGTGCCAGCAGCTACAACCCAAAAGAGACCCAGTACTTC. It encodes CASSYNPKETQYF.

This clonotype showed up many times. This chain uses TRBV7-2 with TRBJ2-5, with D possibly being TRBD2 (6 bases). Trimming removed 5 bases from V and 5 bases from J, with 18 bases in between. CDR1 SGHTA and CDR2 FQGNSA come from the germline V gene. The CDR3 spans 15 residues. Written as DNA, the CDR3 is TGTGCCAGCAGCATACTTGGCGGGGAAGGGGAGACCCAGTACTTC. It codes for CASSILGGEGETQYF.